A single sample gave rise to the 10 T cell receptor beta chains below, sequenced in a study of cytomegalovirus exposure and HLA in healthy donors. PCR amplification relied on 60 Vbeta primers (plus 13 Jbeta primers). The repertoire was sequenced with immunoSEQ multiplex PCR; TCRdb's copy has only in-frame clones and lacks some. The data contain about 98,000 clones, around 68% of them singletons. The sample taken for sequencing was PBMCs. Receptor source: a female donor in good health and CMV-seronegative.

The V and J genes are TRBV7-9 and TRBJ1-1; 8 bases line up with TRBD1. Germline-derived CDR1 and CDR2 are SEHNR and FQNEAQ (reference sequence). With V trimmed by 4 bases and J by 3 bases, 7 bases remained unmatched. The CDR3 extends over 15 amino acids. The CDR3, as DNA: TGTGCCAGCAGCTCTGGACAGGGAGCCGACACTGAAGCTTTCTTT. Translated: CASSSGQGADTEAFF. The complete variable domain, with remaining parts taken from reference TRBV7-9 and TRBJ1-1, reads DTGVSQNPRHKITKRGQNVTFRCDPISEHNRLYWYRQTLGQGPEFLTYFQNEAQLEKSRLLSDRFSAERPKGSFSTLEIQRTEQGDSAMYLCASSSGQGADTEAFFGQGTRLTVV.

Only one count was recorded for this clone. The chain is built from TRBV2 and TRBJ2-7; 10 bases line up with TRBD1. The J segment lost 7 bases and the V segment lost 4 bases, leaving 7 bases of the junction unmatched. The length of the CDR3 is 14 residues. The V gene's germline CDR1 is SNHLY and CDR2 FYNNEI. The CDR3 reads CASSVRQGAEEQYF. The CDR3 DNA reads as TGTGCCAGCAGTGTCCGACAGGGGGCAGAAGAGCAGTACTTC.

V gene TRBV4-2 combines with J gene TRBJ2-7; D may be TRBD1 (5 bases). The CDR3 is 15 residues long. Germline lookup yields CDR1 LGHNA and CDR2 YNFKEQ. V lost 0 bases to trimming and J lost 6 bases, with 15 bases between them. CDR3 protein: CASSQDKTDPSEQYF. The CDR3 region has the DNA TGTGCCAGCAGCCAAGATAAGACAGACCCCTCCGAGCAGTACTTC.

This chain links TRBV5-1 with TRBJ2-3; 8 positions match TRBD1. The CDR3 runs to 17 residues. Germline V gives CDR1 SGHRS, CDR2 YFSETQ. Losses at the gene ends were 0 bases for V and 0 bases for J; bases not matched to a gene: 6. The CDR3 nucleotides are TGCGCCAGCAGCTTGGATGGGACAGGTTATAGCACAGATACGCAGTATTTT. It is translated as CASSLDGTGYSTDTQYF.

The V call is TRBV5-1, the J call TRBJ2-6; D is ambiguous. The V end was cut by 0 bases, the J end by 12 bases, with 13 bases between. The CDR3 consists of 14 residues. Germline-derived CDR1 and CDR2 are SGHRS and YFSETQ. CDR3 sequence (DNA): TGCGCCAGCAGCTTGGACGGAAACACGGGCGTCCTGACTTTC. As protein: CASSLDGNTGVLTF.

V and J are TRBV21-1 and TRBJ1-6. TRBV21-1 is a pseudogene segment. This CDR3 is built from 17 residues. CDR3 coding DNA: TGTGCCAGCAGCAAAAGCTCTGAGGGAGCTTATAATTCACCCCTCCACTTT. Translated, it gives CASSKSSEGAYNSPLHF.

This clone showed up just a few times. The chain links TRBV6-1 to TRBJ2-3; 11 bases are shared with TRBD2. CDR1 and CDR2 (germline): MNHNS, SASEGT. The ends lost 4 bases at V and 5 bases at J; junction bases unmatched: 5. This CDR3 has 15 amino acids. This CDR3 reads CASSGLAGSVDTQYF. In DNA, the CDR3 is TGTGCCAGCAGTGGACTAGCGGGGTCAGTAGATACGCAGTATTTT.

This clone was counted only a few times. CDR3 in amino acids: CASAPVYKNTEAFF. The CDR3, as DNA: TGTGCCAGTGCCCCCGTCTATAAGAACACTGAAGCTTTCTTT. This sequence joins TRBV6-1 and TRBJ1-1; D unresolved. Germline CDR1 reads MNHNS; CDR2 reads SASEGT. This CDR3 has 14 residues. Trimming took off 9 bases at V and 1 base at J, with 15 bases between the two ends.

The V call is TRBV28, the J call TRBJ2-3; 7 bases map to TRBD1. The CDR3 contains 14 residues. Germline CDR1 and CDR2: MDHEN and SYDVKM. The V gene end was trimmed by 6 bases and the J gene end by 2 bases; junction bases not matched to a gene: 5. CDR3 loop: CASRPGQLTDTQYF. The CDR3 region has the DNA TGTGCCAGCAGACCGGGACAGCTCACAGATACGCAGTATTTT. The full variable domain, in which reference TRBV28 and TRBJ2-3 provide the parts outside the CDR3, is DVKVTQSSRYLVKRTGEKVFLECVQDMDHENMFWYRQDPGLGLRLIYFSYDVKMKEKGDIPEGYSVSREKKERFSLILESASTNQTSMYLCASRPGQLTDTQYFGPGTRLTVL.

The chain couples TRBV7-9 to TRBJ1-2; a possible D gene is TRBD1 (5 bases). This CDR3 region has 13 residues. The germline V gene encodes CDR1 SEHNR and CDR2 FQNEAQ (reference sequence). V shed 3 bases and J shed 4 bases, with 9 bases lying between them. This CDR3 is CASSFGGTYGYTF. CDR3 bases: TGTGCCAGCAGCTTTGGGGGGACCTATGGCTACACCTTC.